The entry that follows covers one T cell receptor (beta chain) sequence. Its antigen is still unknown. This entry comes from a study of T cells after posttransplantation cyclophosphamide. Findings and caveats of the study: Tissue-infiltrating T cells from skin or gut overlapped little with blood T cells.

The CDR3 is 16 amino acids. Germline CDR1 and CDR2: SGHRS and YFSETQ. Sequenced by immunoSEQ multiplex PCR; TCRdb stores in-frame clones only, minus some. The table lists approximately 26,000 clones, roughly 89% of them singletons. Material: PBMCs. The genes are TRBV5-1 and TRBJ2-5, with 9 nucleotides matching TRBD1. The end of the DNA fits TRBJ2-7 better, so the J call may be wrong. The TCR was taken from a man aged 45-65 years. The CDR3 sequence: CASSLIPRDRDYEQYF. DNA for the CDR3: TGCGCCAGCAGCTTGATTCCTCGGGACAGGGACTACGAGCAGTACTTC.